The clone carrying this T cell receptor beta chain was detected ten times or more. Its target is unknown. These data are taken from a study of blood T cells in healthy people across ages. Study observations and caveats: Aged donors had fewer naive CD4+ cells and lower diversity than long-lived donors.

Total RNA was extracted at no less than 5 micrograms per sample. Sample-barcoded 5' priming and a J-beta primer mix drove a second PCR of roughly 7 to 11 cycles. Tags on each cDNA molecule came from a template-switch adaptor with 12 random nucleotides. TCRdb re-analysed the 5' RACE reads in MiXCR, keeping a single row per CDR3 protein. The sample has around 1,700,000 distinct CDR3 sequences, approximately 30% seen once. The CDR3 loop spans 12 amino acids. Germline-derived CDR1 and CDR2 are LGHDT and YNNKEL (reference sequence). With 2 bases removed from V and 3 bases from J, the gap between germline ends came to 5 bases.

The V call is TRBV3-1, the J call TRBJ2-7; D uncertain. Specimen: blood. The clonotype was recovered from a woman aged 25 to 39 in good health. The CDR3 nucleotides read TGTGCCAGCAGCCAATTTCGCTACGAGCAGTACTTC. Translated, it gives CASSQFRYEQYF.